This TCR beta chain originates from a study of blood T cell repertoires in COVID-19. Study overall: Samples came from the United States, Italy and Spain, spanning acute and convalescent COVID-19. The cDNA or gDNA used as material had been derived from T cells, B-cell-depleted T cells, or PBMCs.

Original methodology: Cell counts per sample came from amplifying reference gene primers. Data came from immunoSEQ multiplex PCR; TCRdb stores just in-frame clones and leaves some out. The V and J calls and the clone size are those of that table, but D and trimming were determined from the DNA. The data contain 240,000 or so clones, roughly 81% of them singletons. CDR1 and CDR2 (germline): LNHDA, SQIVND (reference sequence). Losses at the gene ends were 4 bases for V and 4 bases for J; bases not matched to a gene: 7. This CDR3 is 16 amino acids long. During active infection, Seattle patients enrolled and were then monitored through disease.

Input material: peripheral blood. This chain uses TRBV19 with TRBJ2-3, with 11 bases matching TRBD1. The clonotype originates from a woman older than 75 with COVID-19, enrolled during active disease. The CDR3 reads CASSRIGQGAPDTQYF. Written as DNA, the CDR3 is TGTGCCAGTAGTAGAATCGGACAGGGGGCCCCAGATACGCAGTATTTT.